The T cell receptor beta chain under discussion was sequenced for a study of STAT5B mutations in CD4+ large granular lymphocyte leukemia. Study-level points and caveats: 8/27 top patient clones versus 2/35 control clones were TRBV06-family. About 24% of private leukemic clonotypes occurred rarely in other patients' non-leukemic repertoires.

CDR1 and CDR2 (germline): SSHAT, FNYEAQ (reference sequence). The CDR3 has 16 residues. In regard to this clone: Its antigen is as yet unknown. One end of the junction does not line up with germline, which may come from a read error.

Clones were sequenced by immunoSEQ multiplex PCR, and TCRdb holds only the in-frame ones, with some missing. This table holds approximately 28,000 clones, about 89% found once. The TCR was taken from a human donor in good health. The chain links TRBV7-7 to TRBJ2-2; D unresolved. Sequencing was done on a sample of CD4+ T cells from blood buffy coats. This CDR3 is CASSPVRARATGELFF. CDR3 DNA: TGTGCTAGCAGCCCCGTGAGAGCGCGCGCCACCGGGGAGCTGTTTTTT.